The TCR beta chain under discussion was sequenced for a study of somatic mutations in cytotoxic T cells in rheumatoid arthritis. About this clone itself: Its antigen is as yet unknown.

The CDR3 has 13 amino acids. Germline trimming cut 5 bases from V and 5 bases from J; bases unmatched to any gene: 2. Germline loops: CDR1 MDHEN, CDR2 SYDVKM. Overall study results and limits: In about an eighth of the 65 patients, the largest CD8+ clone exceeded 20% of CD8+ cells.

The data were produced by immunoSEQ multiplex PCR, yet TCRdb's version contains in-frame clones alone and is incomplete. The table lists about 25,000 clones, 82% of them singletons. The sample was CD8+ T cells sorted from blood. The TCR comes from a man in his forties or fifties in good health. The chain couples TRBV28 to TRBJ2-2; TRBD2 agrees at 7 bases. CDR3 sequence reads: CASSTGGTGELFF. CDR3 DNA sequence: TGTGCCAGCAGTACCGGGGGGACCGGGGAGCTGTTTTTT.